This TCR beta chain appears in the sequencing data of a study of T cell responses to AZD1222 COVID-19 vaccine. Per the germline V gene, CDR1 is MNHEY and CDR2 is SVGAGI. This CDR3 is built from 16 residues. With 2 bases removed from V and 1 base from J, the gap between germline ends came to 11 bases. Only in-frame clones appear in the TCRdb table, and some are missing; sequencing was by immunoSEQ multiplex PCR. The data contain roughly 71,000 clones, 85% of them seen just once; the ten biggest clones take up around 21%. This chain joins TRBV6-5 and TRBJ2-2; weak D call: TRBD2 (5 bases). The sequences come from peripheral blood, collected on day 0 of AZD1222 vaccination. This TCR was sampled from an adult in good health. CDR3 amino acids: CASSYLMAGNTGELFF. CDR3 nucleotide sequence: TGTGCCAGCAGTTACCTAATGGCGGGGAACACCGGGGAGCTGTTTTTT.